This entry features one T cell receptor (beta chain) sequence. This entry comes from a study of T cell responses to AZD1222 COVID-19 vaccine. Only in-frame clones appear in the TCRdb table, and some are missing; sequencing was by immunoSEQ multiplex PCR. The sample carries about 180,000 clones, around nine tenths recorded once. The germline V gene has CDR1 MGHRA and CDR2 YSYEKL. V lost 5 bases, J lost 3 bases, and 5 bases stayed unmatched. The CDR3 is 16 amino acids. This clonotype was sampled from an adult in good health. The sample was peripheral blood, taken on day 0 of AZD1222 vaccination. The chain recombines TRBV4-1 with TRBJ2-2; 11 nucleotides match TRBD1. CDR3 nucleotide sequence: TGCGCCAGCAGCGGGACAGGGGGTTCCGACACCGGGGAGCTGTTTTTT. It codes for CASSGTGGSDTGELFF.